This T cell receptor beta chain derives from a study of cytomegalovirus exposure and HLA in healthy donors. Study results and limitations: Among donors in an Asian-associated ancestry cluster, a later analysis reportedly found fewer N-insertions than the roughly 610-donor mean.

Points on this clone: Its antigen is as yet unknown.

This PCR relied on a set of 60 Vbeta primers and 13 Jbeta primers. The assay was immunoSEQ multiplex PCR, and TCRdb's table has in-frame clones only and misses some. The repertoire consists of around 180,000 clones, with approximately 80% occurring once and the leading ten covering 4.8%. Donors were ostensibly healthy at sampling, although undocumented immune exposures were probable. V lost 0 bases and J 2 bases, leaving 8 bases between the germline ends. Germline V gives CDR1 SGHRS, CDR2 YFSETQ. This CDR3 contains 14 residues. The clonotype originates from a man between 18 and 35 years old in good health and CMV-seronegative. V gene TRBV5-1 combines with J gene TRBJ1-1; D not certain. The sequenced sample was PBMCs. The CDR3 reads CASSLDRPNTEAFF. The CDR3, as DNA: TGCGCCAGCAGCTTGGACAGACCCAACACTGAAGCTTTCTTT.